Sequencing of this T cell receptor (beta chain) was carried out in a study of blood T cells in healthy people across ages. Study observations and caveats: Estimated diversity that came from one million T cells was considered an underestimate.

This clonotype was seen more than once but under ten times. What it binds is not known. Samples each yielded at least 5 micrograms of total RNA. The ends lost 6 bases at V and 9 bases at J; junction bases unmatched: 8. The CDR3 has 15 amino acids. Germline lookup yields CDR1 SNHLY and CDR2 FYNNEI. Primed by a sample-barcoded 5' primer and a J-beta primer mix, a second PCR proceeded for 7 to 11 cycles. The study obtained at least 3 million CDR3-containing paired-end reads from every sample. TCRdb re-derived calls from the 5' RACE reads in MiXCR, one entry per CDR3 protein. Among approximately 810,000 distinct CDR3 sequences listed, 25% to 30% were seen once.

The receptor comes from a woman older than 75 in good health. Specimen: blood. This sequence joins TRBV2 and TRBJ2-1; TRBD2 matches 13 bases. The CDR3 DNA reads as TGTGCCAGCAGGCAACTAGCGGGGGGGCCGGGTGAGCAGTTCTTC. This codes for CASRQLAGGPGEQFF.